This is a list of T cell receptor beta chains from one sample in a study of molecular identifiers for immune sequencing clone quantification. From the PCR reads, TCRdb called clonotypes with MiXCR, one entry per CDR3 protein. The sample comprises around 470,000 distinct CDR3 sequences, less than 30% of which are singletons, and 0.76% rests with the top ten. The sequencing input was naive CD8+ T cells from blood, with Jurkat cell RNA spiked in. The source is a human donor in good health. Some libraries in this study had Jurkat cell RNA spiked in. Both conserved end residues are trimmed from each CDR3. The order of the fields is V gene, J gene, CDR3 protein.

V: TRBV7-6
J: TRBJ2-2
CDR3: ASSLDLAGAYTGELF

V: TRBV6-6
J: TRBJ2-3
CDR3: ASTLPEASGRRGSDTQY

V: TRBV5-4
J: TRBJ2-7
CDR3: ASSFLAGALGDEQY

V: TRBV12-3/TRBV12-4
J: TRBJ1-1
CDR3: ASRWGTKRGAGTEAF

V: TRBV7-2
J: TRBJ1-1
CDR3: ASSPWTGSTEAF

V: TRBV29-1
J: TRBJ1-2
CDR3: SVEDDRGIAYGYT

V: TRBV20-1
J: TRBJ2-7
CDR3: SARSGTGGYEQY

V: TRBV20-1
J: TRBJ2-7
CDR3: SASPWSESYEQY

V: TRBV30
J: TRBJ2-7
CDR3: AWLGQAYEQY

V: TRBV6-2/TRBV6-3
J: TRBJ2-3
CDR3: ASDPAGGRCTDTQY

V: TRBV28
J: TRBJ2-3
CDR3: ASSYPSGSSVDTQY

V: TRBV12-3/TRBV12-4
J: TRBJ2-3
CDR3: ASGGGGAPPDTQY

V: TRBV30
J: TRBJ2-2
CDR3: AWSEGELF

V: TRBV3-1
J: TRBJ2-4
CDR3: ASSLGQRFKNIQY

V: TRBV6-1
J: TRBJ1-1
CDR3: ASSAMIQGANTEAF

V: TRBV12-3/TRBV12-4
J: TRBJ1-1
CDR3: ASSDRDLNTEAF

V: TRBV29-1
J: TRBJ2-3
CDR3: SVEPRTGASTDTQY

V: TRBV27
J: TRBJ1-5
CDR3: ASSQTGYNQPQR

V: TRBV29-1
J: TRBJ2-7
CDR3: SVRMWTGTVYEQY

V: TRBV12-3/TRBV12-4
J: TRBJ2-6
CDR3: ASRGDIPYPSGANVLT